Only one count was recorded for the clone carrying this T cell receptor beta chain. The data were obtained in a study of blood T cell repertoires in COVID-19. This CDR3 is 14 amino acids long. V lost 6 bases to trimming and J lost 0 bases, with 11 bases between them. Per germline, CDR1 MDHEN and CDR2 SYDVKM. Using immunoSEQ multiplex PCR, the repertoire was profiled, and TCRdb retains in-frame clones only, with some absent. The data contain 150,000 to 200,000 clones, around nine tenths of them seen just once; the ten biggest clones take up approximately 4%. The specimen sequenced was peripheral blood. J is TRBJ1-2 and V is TRBV28; maybe TRBD1 (5 bases). This TCR was recovered from a human donor in a cohort sampled during active COVID-19. The CDR3: CASRQDGTNYGYTF. For the CDR3, the DNA is TGTGCCAGCAGACAGGACGGAACTAACTATGGCTACACCTTC.